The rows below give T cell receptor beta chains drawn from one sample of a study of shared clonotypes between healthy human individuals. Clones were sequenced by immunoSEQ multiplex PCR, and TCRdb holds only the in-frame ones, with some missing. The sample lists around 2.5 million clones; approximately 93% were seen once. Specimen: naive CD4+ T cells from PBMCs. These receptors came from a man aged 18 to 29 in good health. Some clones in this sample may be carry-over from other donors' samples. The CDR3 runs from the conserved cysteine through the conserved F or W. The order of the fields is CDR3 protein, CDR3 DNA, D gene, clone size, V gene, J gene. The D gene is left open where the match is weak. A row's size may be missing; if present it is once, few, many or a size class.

CDR3aa: CASSAPGRETQYF; CDR3nt: TGTGCCAGCAGTGCCCCCGGCCGCGAGACCCAGTACTTC; d_gene: -; abundance: -; v_gene: TRBV25-1; j_gene: TRBJ2-5
CDR3aa: CASSPSVDNSPLHF; CDR3nt: TGCGCCAGCAGCCCGTCAGTTGATAATTCACCCCTCCACTTT; d_gene: -; abundance: -; v_gene: TRBV5-1; j_gene: TRBJ1-6
CDR3aa: CASITGTHYGYTF; CDR3nt: TGTGCCAGTATCACAGGCACCCACTATGGCTACACCTTC; d_gene: -; abundance: -; v_gene: TRBV28; j_gene: TRBJ1-2
CDR3aa: CATSRGADGFTF; CDR3nt: TGTGCCACCAGCAGAGGGGCAGATGGCTTCACCTTC; d_gene: -; abundance: -; v_gene: TRBV15; j_gene: TRBJ1-2
CDR3aa: CASSRTGLVNTEAFF; CDR3nt: TGTGCCAGCAGCCGGACAGGGCTTGTGAACACTGAAGCTTTCTTT; d_gene: TRBD1; abundance: once; v_gene: TRBV27; j_gene: TRBJ1-1
CDR3aa: CASSFFRVDQETQYF; CDR3nt: TGTGCCAGCAGCTTCTTTCGTGTGGACCAAGAGACCCAGTACTTC; d_gene: -; abundance: -; v_gene: TRBV7-2; j_gene: TRBJ2-5
CDR3aa: CASREYGTGFRVRNGYTF; CDR3nt: TGTGCCAGCCGTGAATACGGGACAGGTTTTCGCGTGCGGAATGGCTACACCTTC; d_gene: TRBD1; abundance: -; v_gene: TRBV28; j_gene: TRBJ1-2
CDR3aa: CASSFDRDRAPGYTF; CDR3nt: TGTGCCAGCAGCTTCGACAGGGACCGAGCCCCTGGCTACACCTTC; d_gene: TRBD1; abundance: -; v_gene: TRBV7-9; j_gene: TRBJ1-2
CDR3aa: CSVGEGNTEAFF; CDR3nt: TGCAGCGTTGGGGAGGGGAACACTGAAGCTTTCTTT; d_gene: -; abundance: few; v_gene: TRBV29-1; j_gene: TRBJ1-1
CDR3aa: CASSIVSHNEQFF; CDR3nt: TGTGCCAGTAGTATAGTCTCACATAATGAGCAGTTCTTC; d_gene: -; abundance: once; v_gene: TRBV19; j_gene: TRBJ2-1
CDR3aa: CASSSNRAPKGEQYF; CDR3nt: TGTGCCAGCAGCTCGAACCGGGCCCCTAAAGGGGAGCAGTACTTC; d_gene: -; abundance: -; v_gene: TRBV11-2; j_gene: TRBJ2-7
CDR3aa: CASSPGWGEETQYF; CDR3nt: TGTGCCAGCAGCCCGGGGTGGGGTGAAGAGACCCAGTACTTC; d_gene: -; abundance: -; v_gene: TRBV9; j_gene: TRBJ2-5